These 4 T cell receptor beta chains were sequenced from one sample in a study of PD-1 blockade in classical Hodgkin lymphoma. Assay used: immunoSEQ multiplex PCR; TCRdb lists only in-frame clones, some missing. Of approximately 23,000 clones in the sample, roughly 90% were seen once. The time point here: newly diagnosed, previously untreated cHL patient sample. Purification of CD4+ T cells from thawed PBMCs was performed via magnetic negative selection. Specimen: CD4+ T cells from blood. The receptor source for this set is a human donor with classical Hodgkin lymphoma.

The rearrangement links TRBV5-1 to TRBJ2-3; 8 positions match TRBD2. The CDR3 runs to 14 residues. V lost 3 bases and J lost 4; bases outside the gene matches: 4. Germline CDR1 is SGHRS and CDR2 is YFSETQ. The CDR3: CASSWSGRPDTQYF. The DNA of the CDR3 is TGCGCCAGCAGCTGGAGCGGGAGACCAGATACGCAGTATTTT.

The V call is TRBV7-2, the J call TRBJ2-7; 7 bases map to TRBD1. Germline V gene sequence: CDR1 SGHTA, CDR2 FQGNSA. There are 14 residues in the CDR3. The V segment lost 3 bases and the J segment 4 bases; nucleotides outside the gene matches: 6. This chain's CDR3 is CASSFPGQQYEQYF. The CDR3 nucleotides read TGTGCCAGCAGCTTCCCGGGACAGCAGTACGAGCAGTACTTC.

The chain couples TRBV5-1 to TRBJ2-7; 8 bases fit TRBD1. V was clipped by 0 bases and J by 2 bases; unmatched bases: 7. Germline V gene data show CDR1 as SGHRS and CDR2 as YFSETQ. The CDR3 is 16 residues long. The chain's CDR3 is CASSLATDRDTYEQYF. The CDR3 DNA reads TGCGCCAGCAGCTTGGCCACGGACAGGGATACCTACGAGCAGTACTTC.

This clone was counted a single time. The chain links TRBV14 to TRBJ1-5; unclear D gene. The CDR3 length is 18 residues. From germline, CDR1 is SGHDN and CDR2 FVKESK. Between the trimmed V and J ends, which lost 2 bases and 10 bases, there was a span of 27 bases. CDR3 loop: CASSQNPEVRGPNSPQHF. The CDR3 DNA reads TGTGCCAGCAGCCAAAATCCCGAAGTCCGCGGACCCAATAGTCCCCAGCATTTT.